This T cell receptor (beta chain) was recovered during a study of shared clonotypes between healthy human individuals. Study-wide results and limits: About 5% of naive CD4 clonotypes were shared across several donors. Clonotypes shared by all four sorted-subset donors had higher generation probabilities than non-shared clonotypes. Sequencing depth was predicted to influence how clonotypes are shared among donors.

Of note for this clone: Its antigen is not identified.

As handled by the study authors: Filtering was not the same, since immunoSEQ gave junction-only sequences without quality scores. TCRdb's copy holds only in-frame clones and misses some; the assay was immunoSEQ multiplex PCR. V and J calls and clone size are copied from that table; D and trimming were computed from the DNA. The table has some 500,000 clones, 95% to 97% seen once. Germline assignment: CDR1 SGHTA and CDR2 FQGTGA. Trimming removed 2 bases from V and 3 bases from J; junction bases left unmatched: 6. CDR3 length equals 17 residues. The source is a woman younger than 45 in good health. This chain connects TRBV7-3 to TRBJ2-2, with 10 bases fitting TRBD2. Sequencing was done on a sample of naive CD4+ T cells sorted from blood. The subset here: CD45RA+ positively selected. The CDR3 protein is CASSLGSSGRYTGELFF. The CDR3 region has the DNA TGTGCCAGCAGCTTAGGCTCTAGCGGGAGATACACCGGGGAGCTGTTTTTT.